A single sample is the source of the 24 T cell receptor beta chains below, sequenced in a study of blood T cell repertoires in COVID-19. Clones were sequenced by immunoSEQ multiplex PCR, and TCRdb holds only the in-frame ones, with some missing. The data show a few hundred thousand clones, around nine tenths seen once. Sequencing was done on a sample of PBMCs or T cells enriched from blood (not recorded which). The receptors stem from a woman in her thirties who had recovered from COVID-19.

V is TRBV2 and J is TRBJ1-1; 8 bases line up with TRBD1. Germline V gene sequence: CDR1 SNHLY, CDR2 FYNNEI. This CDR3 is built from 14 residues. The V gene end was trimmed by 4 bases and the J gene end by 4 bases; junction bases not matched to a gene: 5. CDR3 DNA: TGTGCCAGCAGTGGCATGACAGGGGCCACTGAAGCTTTCTTT. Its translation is CASSGMTGATEAFF.

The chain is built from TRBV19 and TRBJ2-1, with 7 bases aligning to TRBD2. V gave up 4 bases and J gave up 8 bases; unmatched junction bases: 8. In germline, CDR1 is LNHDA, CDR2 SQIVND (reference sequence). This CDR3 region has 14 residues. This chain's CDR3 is CASSTGGGEDEQFF. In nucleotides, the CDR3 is TGTGCCAGTAGTACGGGGGGAGGGGAAGATGAGCAGTTCTTC.

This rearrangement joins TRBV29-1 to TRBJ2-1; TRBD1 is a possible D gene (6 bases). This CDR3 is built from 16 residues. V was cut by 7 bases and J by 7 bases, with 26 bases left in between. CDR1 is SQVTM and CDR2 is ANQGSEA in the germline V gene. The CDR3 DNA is TGCAGCGCTTTGGGGTGGACAGATTCGTTTCTGAATGAGCAGTTCTTC. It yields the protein CSALGWTDSFLNEQFF.

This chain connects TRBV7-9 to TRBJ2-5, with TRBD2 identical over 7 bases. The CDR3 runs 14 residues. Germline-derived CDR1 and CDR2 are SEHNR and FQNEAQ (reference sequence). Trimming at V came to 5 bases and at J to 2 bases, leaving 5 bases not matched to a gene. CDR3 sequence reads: CASSLGTTQETQYF. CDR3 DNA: TGTGCCAGCAGCCTTGGGACTACACAAGAGACCCAGTACTTC.

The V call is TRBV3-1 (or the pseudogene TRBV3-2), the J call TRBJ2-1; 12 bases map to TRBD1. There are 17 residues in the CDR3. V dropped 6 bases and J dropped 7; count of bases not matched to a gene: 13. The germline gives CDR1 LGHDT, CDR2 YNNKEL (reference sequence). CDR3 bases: TGTGCCAGCAGGCCGTACCGGGACAGGGGGCGTAGGAATGAGCAGTTCTTC. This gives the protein CASRPYRDRGRRNEQFF.

The CDR3 nucleotides are TGTGCCAGCAGCTGGACAGTCGGCAGCACTGAAGCTTTCTTT. Translation: CASSWTVGSTEAFF. J is TRBJ1-1 and V is TRBV27; tentative D call: TRBD1 (6 bases). Per the germline V gene, CDR1 is MNHEY and CDR2 is SMNVEV (reference sequence). The CDR3 has 14 residues. V was shortened by 6 bases and J by 4 bases, with 15 bases between the two germline ends.

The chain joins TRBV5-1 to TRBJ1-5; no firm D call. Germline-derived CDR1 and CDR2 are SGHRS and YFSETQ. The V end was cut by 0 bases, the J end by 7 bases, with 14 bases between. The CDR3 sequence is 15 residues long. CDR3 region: CASSLGGGRGQPQHF. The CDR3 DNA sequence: TGCGCCAGCAGCTTGGGGGGAGGCCGAGGGCAGCCCCAGCATTTT. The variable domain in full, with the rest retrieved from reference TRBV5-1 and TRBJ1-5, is KAGVTQTPRYLIKTRGQQVTLSCSPISGHRSVSWYQQTPGQGLQFLFEYFSETQRNKGNFPGRFSGRQFSNSRSEMNVSTLELGDSALYLCASSLGGGRGQPQHFGDGTRLSIL.

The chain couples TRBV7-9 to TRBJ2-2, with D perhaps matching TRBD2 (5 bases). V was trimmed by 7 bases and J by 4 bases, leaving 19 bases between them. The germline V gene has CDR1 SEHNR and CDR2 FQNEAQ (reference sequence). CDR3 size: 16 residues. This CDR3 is CASTPPGLIATGELFF. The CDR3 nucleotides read TGTGCCAGCACTCCACCCGGACTCATTGCCACCGGGGAGCTGTTTTTT.

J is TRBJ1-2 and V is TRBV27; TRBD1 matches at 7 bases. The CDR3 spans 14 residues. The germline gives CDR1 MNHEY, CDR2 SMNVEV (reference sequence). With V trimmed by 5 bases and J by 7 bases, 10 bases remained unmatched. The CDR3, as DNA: TGTGCCAGCAGTGTAACAGGGGAGTCTAGTGGCTACACCTTC. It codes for CASSVTGESSGYTF.

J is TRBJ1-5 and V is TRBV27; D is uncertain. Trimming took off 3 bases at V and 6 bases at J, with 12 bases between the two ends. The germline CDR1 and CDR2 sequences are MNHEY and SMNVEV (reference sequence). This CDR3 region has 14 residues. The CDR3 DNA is TGTGCCAGCAGTTTTAGCGGGGAAGGTCAGCCCCAGCATTTT. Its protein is CASSFSGEGQPQHF.

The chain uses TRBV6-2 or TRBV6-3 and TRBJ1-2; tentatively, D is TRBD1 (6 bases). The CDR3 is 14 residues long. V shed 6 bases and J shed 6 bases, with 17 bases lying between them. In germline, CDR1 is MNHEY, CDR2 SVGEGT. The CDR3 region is CASSGLRGVNGYTF. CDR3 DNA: TGTGCCAGCAGCGGACTCAGGGGTGTCAATGGCTACACCTTC.

CDR3 residues: CASSLLGLAEGAYNEQFF. The CDR3 nucleotides are TGTGCCAGCAGTTTATTGGGACTAGCGGAAGGGGCCTACAATGAGCAGTTCTTC. J is TRBJ2-1 and V is TRBV27; 11 bases match TRBD2. V lost 1 base, J lost 2 bases, and 7 bases stayed unmatched. Germline CDR1 and CDR2: MNHEY and SMNVEV (reference sequence). CDR3 length equals 18 residues.

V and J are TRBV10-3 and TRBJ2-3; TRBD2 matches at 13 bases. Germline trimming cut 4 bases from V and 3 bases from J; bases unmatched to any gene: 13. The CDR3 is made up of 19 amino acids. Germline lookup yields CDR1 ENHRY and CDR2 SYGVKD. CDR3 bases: TGTGCCATCAGTGTGACTAGCGGGAGGTTGGATCTTCGGACAGATACGCAGTATTTT. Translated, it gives CAISVTSGRLDLRTDTQYF.

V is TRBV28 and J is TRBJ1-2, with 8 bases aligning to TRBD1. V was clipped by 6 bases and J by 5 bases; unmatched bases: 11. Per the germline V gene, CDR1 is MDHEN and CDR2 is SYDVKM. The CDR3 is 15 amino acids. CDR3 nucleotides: TGTGCCAGCAGACGCCCAGACAGGGGAGGATATGGCTACACCTTC. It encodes CASRRPDRGGYGYTF.

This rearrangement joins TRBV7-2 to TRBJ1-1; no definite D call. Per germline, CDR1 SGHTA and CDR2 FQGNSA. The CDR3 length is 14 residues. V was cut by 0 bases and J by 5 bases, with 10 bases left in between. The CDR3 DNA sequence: TGTGCCAGCAGCTTAGCCGGGGTTGAAACTGAAGCTTTCTTT. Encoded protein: CASSLAGVETEAFF.

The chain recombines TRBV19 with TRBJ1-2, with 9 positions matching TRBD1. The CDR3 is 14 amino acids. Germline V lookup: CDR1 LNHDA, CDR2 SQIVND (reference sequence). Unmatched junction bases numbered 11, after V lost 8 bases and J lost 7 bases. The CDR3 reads CASRTGTGSSGYTF. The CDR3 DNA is TGTGCCAGTCGTACCGGGACAGGGTCGAGTGGCTACACCTTC.

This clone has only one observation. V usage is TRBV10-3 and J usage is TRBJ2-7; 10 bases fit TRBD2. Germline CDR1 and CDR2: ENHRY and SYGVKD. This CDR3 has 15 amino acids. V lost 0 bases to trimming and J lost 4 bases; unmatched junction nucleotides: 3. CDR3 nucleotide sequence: TGTGCCATCAGTGAGTCGACTAGCGGGCCTTACGAGCAGTACTTC. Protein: CAISESTSGPYEQYF.

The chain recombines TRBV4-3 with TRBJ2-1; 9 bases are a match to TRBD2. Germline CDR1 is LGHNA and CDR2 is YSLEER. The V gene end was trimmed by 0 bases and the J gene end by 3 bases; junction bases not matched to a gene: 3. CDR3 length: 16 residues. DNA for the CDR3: TGCGCCAGCAGCCAAGACTCTAGCGGGATCTACAATGAGCAGTTCTTC. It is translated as CASSQDSSGIYNEQFF.

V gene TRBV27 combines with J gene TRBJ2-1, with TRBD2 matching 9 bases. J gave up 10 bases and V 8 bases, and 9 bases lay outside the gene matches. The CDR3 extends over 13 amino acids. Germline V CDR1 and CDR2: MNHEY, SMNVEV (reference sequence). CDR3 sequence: CASSNSGSTEQFF. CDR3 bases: TGTGCCAGCTCCAATAGCGGGAGCACAGAGCAGTTCTTC.

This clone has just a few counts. CDR3 region: CASSQNTYEQYF. In DNA, the CDR3 is TGCGCCAGCAGTCAGAATACCTACGAGCAGTACTTC. The rearrangement links TRBV10-1 to TRBJ2-7, with D unresolved. Between the trimmed V and J ends, which lost 5 bases and 2 bases, there was a span of 7 bases. The CDR3 loop spans 12 amino acids. Germline V CDR1 and CDR2: WNHNN, SYGVQD (reference sequence).

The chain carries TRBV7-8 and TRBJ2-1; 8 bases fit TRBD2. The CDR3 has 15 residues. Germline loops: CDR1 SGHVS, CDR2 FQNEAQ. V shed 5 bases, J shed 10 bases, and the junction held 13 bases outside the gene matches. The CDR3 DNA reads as TGTGCCAGCAGCCCGCCGACTAGCGCCTTAACGGAGCAGTTCTTC. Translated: CASSPPTSALTEQFF.

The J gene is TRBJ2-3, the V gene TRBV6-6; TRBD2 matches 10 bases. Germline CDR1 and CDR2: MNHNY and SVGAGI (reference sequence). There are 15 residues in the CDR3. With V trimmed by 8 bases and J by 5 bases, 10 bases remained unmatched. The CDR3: CASESGLAGEDTQYF. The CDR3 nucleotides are TGTGCCAGCGAGAGCGGGCTAGCGGGAGAAGATACGCAGTATTTT.

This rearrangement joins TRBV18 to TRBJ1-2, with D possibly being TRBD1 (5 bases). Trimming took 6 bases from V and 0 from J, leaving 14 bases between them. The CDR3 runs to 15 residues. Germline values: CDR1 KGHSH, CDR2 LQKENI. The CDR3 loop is CASSPVGGSNYGYTF. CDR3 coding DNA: TGTGCCAGCTCTCCGGTGGGGGGTTCTAACTATGGCTACACCTTC.

In nucleotides, the CDR3 is TGTGCCAGTAGTATAGATCCTCTGCAGGGGGCGACTGAAGCTTTCTTT. Amino acids: CASSIDPLQGATEAFF. The V gene is TRBV19, the J gene TRBJ1-1; TRBD1 agrees at 8 bases. CDR3 size: 16 residues. From germline, CDR1 is LNHDA and CDR2 SQIVND (reference sequence). Trimming took 0 bases from V and 5 from J; bases not matched to a gene: 8. The variable domain in full, completed from reference TRBV19 and TRBJ1-1, reads DGGITQSPKYLFRKEGQNVTLSCEQNLNHDAMYWYRQDPGQGLRLIYYSQIVNDFQKGDIAEGYSVSREKKESFPLTVTSAQKNPTAFYLCASSIDPLQGATEAFFGQGTRLTVV.